A single sample gave rise to the 20 T cell receptor beta chains below, sequenced in a study of T cell responses to AZD1222 COVID-19 vaccine. The data were produced by immunoSEQ multiplex PCR, yet TCRdb's version contains in-frame clones alone and is incomplete. The sample holds over 100,000 clones, roughly nine tenths seen once. The sample here was peripheral blood, taken on day 0 of AZD1222 vaccination. All receptors come from an adult in good health.

The chain combines TRBV13 with TRBJ2-3; 10 bases are a match to TRBD2. With 2 bases clipped from V and 3 bases from J, the junction kept 8 bases outside the gene matches. The CDR3 runs to 17 residues. Germline assignment: CDR1 PRHDT and CDR2 FYEKMQ (reference sequence). The CDR3 DNA is TGTGCCAGCAGCTTAAGGGCTAGCGGGAGACGGACAGATACGCAGTATTTT. Its translation is CASSLRASGRRTDTQYF.

This chain connects TRBV29-1 to TRBJ1-1; a possible D gene is TRBD1 (5 bases). The CDR3 runs 12 residues. Germline V CDR1 and CDR2: SQVTM, ANQGSEA. With 3 bases removed from V and 5 bases from J, the gap between germline ends came to 10 bases. The DNA for the CDR3 is TGCAGCGTTGATGGGGGGGGGACTGAAGCTTTCTTT. Translating gives CSVDGGGTEAFF.

The V call is TRBV12-5, the J call TRBJ2-6; TRBD2 matches at 9 bases. Looked up from germline, CDR1 is LGHNT and CDR2 is FRNRAP. With 4 bases clipped from V and 1 base from J, the junction kept 5 bases outside the gene matches. The CDR3 runs to 17 residues. CDR3 bases: TGTGCTAGTGGTTGGGACGCGGGAGGGTCTGGGGCCAACGTCCTGACTTTC. Protein: CASGWDAGGSGANVLTF.

The V call is TRBV19, the J call TRBJ1-5; no reliable D call. CDR3 length equals 12 residues. Germline V gene data show CDR1 as LNHDA and CDR2 as SQIVND (reference sequence). V lost 7 bases and J 4 bases, leaving 8 bases between the germline ends. The CDR3 sequence is CASTDRNQPQHF. The CDR3 nucleotides read TGTGCCAGTACTGATCGTAATCAGCCCCAGCATTTT.

V usage is TRBV18 and J usage is TRBJ1-2; D remains unclear. The CDR3 runs to 13 residues. V was pared by 6 bases and J by 2 bases, with 10 bases between. The germline gives CDR1 KGHSH, CDR2 LQKENI. CDR3 sequence: CASSPGYNYGYTF. CDR3 coding DNA: TGTGCCAGCTCCCCCGGCTACAACTATGGCTACACCTTC.

This chain connects TRBV6-6 to TRBJ1-5, with D hard to call. Per the germline V gene, CDR1 is MNHNY and CDR2 is SVGAGI (reference sequence). This CDR3 contains 15 residues. V was cut by 4 bases and J by 0 bases, with 10 bases left in between. The CDR3 loop is CASSSPLNSNQPQHF. CDR3 nucleotide sequence: TGTGCCAGCAGTTCCCCCTTAAATAGCAATCAGCCCCAGCATTTT.

The chain links TRBV11-3 to TRBJ1-1; TRBD1 aligns across 9 bases. The CDR3 loop spans 15 amino acids. V lost 5 bases and J lost 0; bases outside the gene matches: 4. CDR1 SGHNT and CDR2 YENEEA come from the germline V gene. The CDR3 DNA reads TGTGCCAGCAGCAGGGGACAGGGCCTGAACACTGAAGCTTTCTTT. This translates into CASSRGQGLNTEAFF.

The V and J genes are TRBV5-8 and TRBJ2-7; D is unclear. Germline V CDR1 and CDR2: SGHTS, YDEGEE. The germline V and J ends were trimmed by 3 bases and 1 base, with 11 bases remaining between them. This CDR3 has 14 residues. CDR3 residues: CASSSWLGSYEQYF. Here the CDR3 DNA reads TGTGCCAGCAGCTCCTGGCTAGGTTCCTACGAGCAGTACTTC.

The chain is built from TRBV10-3 and TRBJ2-5; D assignment may be TRBD1 or TRBD2 (5 bases each). Germline V CDR1 and CDR2: ENHRY, SYGVKD. The CDR3 runs to 12 residues. Deletions cut 0 bases from V and 9 bases from J, with 8 bases between. In DNA form, the CDR3 reads TGTGCCATCAGTGAGTCGGGGGACGCCCAGTACTTC. Protein product: CAISESGDAQYF.

The chain joins TRBV24-1 to TRBJ1-6; D gene ambiguous. V dropped 2 bases and J dropped 7 bases, with 8 bases sitting between them. CDR3 length: 14 amino acids. Germline loops: CDR1 KGHDR, CDR2 SFDVKD. CDR3 in amino acids: CATSDSRNNSPLHF. The CDR3 DNA reads as TGTGCCACCAGTGATTCCAGAAACAATTCACCCCTCCACTTT.

This clone appeared once. This chain connects TRBV15 to TRBJ1-5, with 10 bases that match TRBD1. From germline, CDR1 is LNHNV and CDR2 YYDKDF (reference sequence). CDR3 length: 13 residues. V shed 8 bases, J shed 2 bases, and the junction held 0 bases outside the gene matches. CDR3 bases: TGTGCCACCGGGACAGGGGGCAATCAGCCCCAGCATTTT. Translation gives CATGTGGNQPQHF.

The chain combines TRBV9 with TRBJ2-5; a possible D gene is TRBD1 (6 bases). The V end lost 0 bases, the J end lost 4 bases, and 7 bases lay between the germline ends. The germline V gene has CDR1 SGDLS and CDR2 YYNGEE. This CDR3 is built from 13 residues. The CDR3 is CASSVGGLETQYF. The CDR3 region has the DNA TGTGCCAGCAGCGTAGGGGGGCTAGAGACCCAGTACTTC.

The chain carries TRBV11-2 and TRBJ1-1; 8 nucleotides match TRBD1. The CDR3 runs to 14 residues. CDR1 and CDR2 from the germline V gene are SGHAT and FQNNGV. V gave up 3 bases and J gave up 5 bases; unmatched junction bases: 5. The CDR3 region has the DNA TGTGCCAGCAGCTTCGACAGGGGCATAACTGAAGCTTTCTTT. As protein: CASSFDRGITEAFF.

The chain uses TRBV5-4 and TRBJ1-2; 12 nucleotides line up with TRBD1. V dropped 4 bases and J dropped 5; count of bases not matched to a gene: 9. Per germline, CDR1 SGHNT and CDR2 YYREEE (reference sequence). The CDR3 is made up of 16 amino acids. As DNA, the CDR3 is TGTGCCAGCAGCCCGGGACAGGGGGCTGGAGGGTATGGCTACACCTTC. Protein sequence: CASSPGQGAGGYGYTF.

The J gene is TRBJ1-3, the V gene TRBV5-6; TRBD1 agrees at 7 bases. This CDR3 region has 15 residues. The ends lost 4 bases at V and 2 bases at J; junction bases unmatched: 6. Germline V gene sequence: CDR1 SGHDT, CDR2 YYEEEE. The chain's CDR3 is CASSLMTGTGNTIYF. CDR3 DNA: TGTGCCAGCAGCCTAATGACAGGGACTGGAAACACCATATATTTT.

The CDR3 loop reads CASSHGNYEQYF. For the CDR3, the DNA is TGTGCCAGTAGTCACGGCAACTACGAGCAGTACTTC. The chain carries TRBV19 and TRBJ2-7; D not resolved. V was cut by 5 bases and J by 3 bases, with 8 bases left in between. Per germline, CDR1 LNHDA and CDR2 SQIVND (reference sequence). The CDR3 sequence is 12 residues long.

The DNA of the CDR3 is TGTGCCAGCAGTTTGCAGGGGACGAATTTTGAAGCTTTCTTT. It codes for CASSLQGTNFEAFF. The gene calls are TRBV28 and TRBJ1-1; tentative D call: TRBD1 (6 bases). Trimming cost V 3 bases and J 7 bases, with 15 bases left between them. The CDR3 loop spans 14 amino acids. The V gene's germline CDR1 is MDHEN and CDR2 SYDVKM.

This clone was counted a single time. One end of the junction is discordant with germline, which a read error may explain. The chain uses TRBV7-7 and TRBJ2-5; TRBD2 aligns across 12 bases. The CDR3 totals 15 residues. Germline lookup yields CDR1 SSHAT and CDR2 FNYEAQ (reference sequence). This CDR3 is CASSPLAGGGETQYF. The CDR3 DNA follows: TGTGCTAGCAGCCCCCTAGCGGGAGGGGGAGAGACCCAGTACTTC.

This chain uses TRBV6-4 with TRBJ2-1; D is possibly TRBD2 (6 bases). The CDR3 sequence is 14 residues long. CDR1 MRHNA and CDR2 SNTAGT come from the germline V gene. V shed 0 bases and J shed 10 bases, with 13 bases lying between them. The chain's CDR3 is CASSDSGLPGEQFF. The CDR3 DNA follows: TGTGCCAGCAGTGACTCGGGACTTCCCGGGGAGCAGTTCTTC.

The J gene is TRBJ2-5, the V gene TRBV18, with TRBD2 as a possible D gene (6 bases). CDR1 is KGHSH and CDR2 is LQKENI in the germline V gene. V was pared by 6 bases and J by 1 base, with 15 bases between. The CDR3 length is 15 residues. The DNA of the CDR3 is TGTGCCAGCTCGCGTCCTGGCGGGGCCCAAGAGACCCAGTACTTC. Residues: CASSRPGGAQETQYF.